This TCR beta chain was observed in a study of T cell responses to AZD1222 COVID-19 vaccine. In the study overall: Analyses pooled second doses at about 4 or about 12 weeks.

Broader study findings: Just a handful of AZD1222 recipients tested seropositive at baseline.

Repertoires were generated with immunoSEQ multiplex PCR, while TCRdb's copy carries only in-frame clones and drops some. Seen here are 90,000 to 150,000 clones, less than 90% observed once, and the top ten hold around 2.4%. Concerning this clone: What it recognizes is unknown.

Germline loops: CDR1 MNHEY, CDR2 SVGAGI. The CDR3 extends over 12 amino acids. The V end lost 5 bases, the J end lost 8 bases, and 12 bases lay between the germline ends. The chain combines TRBV6-5 with TRBJ1-2, with D perhaps matching TRBD1 (6 bases). The input for sequencing was peripheral blood, taken on day 0 of AZD1222 vaccination. This receptor was identified in an adult in good health. Here the CDR3 reads CASSNRVGGYTF. In DNA, the CDR3 is TGTGCCAGCAGTAACAGGGTAGGGGGCTACACCTTC.